The clone carrying this T cell receptor (beta chain) was seen ten or more times. What it binds is unknown. The source of the sample is a study of breast tumors, draining lymph nodes, adjacent tissues. TCRdb analysed the multiplex PCR reads with MiXCR anew, one entry per CDR3 protein. This table holds 150,000 to 200,000 distinct CDR3 sequences, roughly a third found once. Breast cancer patients provided tissue from their axillary draining lymph nodes. Study-wide results and limits: Luminal-like breast cancer showed significantly greater tumor-nontumor repertoire similarity than basal-like breast cancer did. Data fit most tumor T cells coming from lymph node, expanding in tumor. Data only fit, rather than demonstrated, lymph node origin of most tumor T cells. Tumor TCR diversity was below lymph nodes but above nontumor tissue.

V lost 2 bases and J lost 1, with 11 bases in between. Germline-derived CDR1 and CDR2 are MGHRA and YSYEKL. CDR3 size: 15 residues. The source material was axillary lymph node tissue. This TCR came from a female donor with breast cancer. Some clones in this sample may be carry-over from other donors' samples. V and J are TRBV4-1 and TRBJ2-5; D is possibly TRBD1 (6 bases). CDR3 DNA: TGCGCCAGCAGCCAACGCCGGACAGTCCAAGAGACCCAGTACTTC. Amino acids: CASSQRRTVQETQYF.